The 17 T cell receptor beta chains presented below share a single source sample, sequenced in a study of blood T cell repertoires in COVID-19. The repertoire was sequenced with immunoSEQ multiplex PCR; TCRdb's copy has only in-frame clones and lacks some. The sample carries hundreds of thousands of clones, approximately 92% recorded once. Material for sequencing was PBMCs or T cells enriched from blood (not recorded which). The source is a man aged 25 to 40 who had recovered from COVID-19.

The J gene is TRBJ2-7, the V gene TRBV18; 14 bases align to TRBD2. The CDR3 contains 14 residues. With V trimmed by 5 bases and J by 7 bases, 4 bases remained unmatched. CDR1 is KGHSH, CDR2 LQKENI, per germline. CDR3 sequence reads: CASSAGTSGREQYF. For the CDR3, the DNA is TGTGCCAGCTCAGCCGGGACTAGCGGGAGAGAGCAGTACTTC.

The chain combines TRBV28 with TRBJ1-1; the D gene is possibly TRBD1 (6 bases). The CDR3 runs 14 residues. Trimming removed 8 bases from V and 0 bases from J, with 13 bases in between. The V gene's germline CDR1 is MDHEN and CDR2 SYDVKM. The CDR3 DNA is TGTGCCAGCCTGGGACACTCATTGAACACTGAAGCTTTCTTT. It translates to CASLGHSLNTEAFF.

The chain combines TRBV10-3 with TRBJ2-1, with 9 bases aligning to TRBD2. Germline-derived CDR1 and CDR2 are ENHRY and SYGVKD. The CDR3 runs 15 residues. J gave up 10 bases and V 2 bases, and 9 bases lay outside the gene matches. The CDR3 protein is CAISEASGNLGEQFF. The CDR3 nucleotides are TGTGCCATCAGTGAGGCTAGCGGGAATCTTGGGGAGCAGTTCTTC.

This rearrangement joins TRBV4-2 to TRBJ2-1, with 13 bases identical to TRBD2. Germline CDR1 LGHNA, CDR2 YNFKEQ. Trimming at V came to 3 bases and at J to 0 bases, leaving 5 bases not matched to a gene. The CDR3 contains 18 residues. Here the CDR3 DNA reads TGTGCCAGCAGCCATCTGGGACTAGCGGGACCCTCCTACAATGAGCAGTTCTTC. Translated, it gives CASSHLGLAGPSYNEQFF.

The chain carries TRBV7-3 and TRBJ2-2; 11 bases match TRBD1. Per the germline V gene, CDR1 is SGHTA and CDR2 is FQGTGA. The CDR3 sequence is 16 residues long. The V gene end was trimmed by 5 bases and the J gene end by 5 bases; junction bases not matched to a gene: 7. The CDR3 DNA reads as TGTGCCAGCAGCGCACCGGGACAGGGGGGGACCGGGGAGCTGTTTTTT. It is translated as CASSAPGQGGTGELFF.

This clone was picked up a small number of times. The V and J genes are TRBV19 and TRBJ2-2; tentatively, D is TRBD2 (6 bases). The CDR3 runs to 14 residues. Per the germline V gene, CDR1 is LNHDA and CDR2 is SQIVND (reference sequence). Trimming pared 3 bases from V and 4 bases from J, leaving 9 bases between. The DNA of the CDR3 is TGTGCCAGTAGTATCGCGGGATCCACCGGGGAGCTGTTTTTT. Translating it yields CASSIAGSTGELFF.

The rearrangement joins TRBV27 to TRBJ1-2; D unresolved. Trimming pared 5 bases from V and 2 bases from J, leaving 15 bases between. This CDR3 spans 15 amino acids. Germline V gives CDR1 MNHEY, CDR2 SMNVEV (reference sequence). CDR3 residues: CASSVDGVRNYGYTF. CDR3 sequence (DNA): TGTGCCAGCAGTGTAGACGGGGTAAGGAACTATGGCTACACCTTC.

This chain joins TRBV11-2 and TRBJ2-1, with 8 nucleotides matching TRBD2. The germline CDR1 and CDR2 sequences are SGHAT and FQNNGV. V shed 5 bases and J 6 bases; nucleotides not matched to a gene: 15. The CDR3 sequence is 17 residues long. The CDR3 here is CASSPPGQTSGRNEQFF. The CDR3 nucleotides are TGTGCCAGCAGCCCCCCGGGCCAAACTAGCGGACGCAATGAGCAGTTCTTC.

This rearrangement joins TRBV19 to TRBJ1-2; maybe TRBD1 (5 bases). Germline loops: CDR1 LNHDA, CDR2 SQIVND (reference sequence). This CDR3 has 14 residues. V shed 6 bases and J shed 6 bases, with 17 bases lying between them. This CDR3 reads CASRPAGGVDGYTF. The DNA for the CDR3 is TGTGCCAGTAGGCCCGCGGGAGGGGTGGATGGCTACACCTTC.

The chain has TRBV12-5 and TRBJ2-3; no definite D call. The CDR3 has 15 residues. V lost 0 bases and J 6 bases, leaving 13 bases between the germline ends. The germline V gene has CDR1 LGHNT and CDR2 FRNRAP. CDR3 sequence: CASGLVLMNRDTQYF. In DNA form, the CDR3 reads TGTGCTAGTGGTTTGGTACTAATGAACCGGGATACGCAGTATTTT.

The J gene is TRBJ1-5, the V gene TRBV4-1; D remains ambiguous. Germline CDR1 MGHRA, CDR2 YSYEKL. V was trimmed by 1 base and J by 2 bases, leaving 9 bases between them. This CDR3 spans 15 amino acids. The chain's CDR3 is CASSQGSGGNQPQHF. The CDR3 nucleotides read TGCGCCAGCAGCCAAGGGTCAGGTGGCAATCAGCCCCAGCATTTT.

The CDR3 is CASSLDSNTIYF. The CDR3 region has the DNA TGTGCCAGCAGCTTAGACTCAAACACCATATATTTT. The J gene is TRBJ1-3, the V gene TRBV11-2; D ambiguous. Trimming left V 0 bases short and J 6 bases short, with 3 bases between. The CDR3 totals 12 residues. Germline lookup yields CDR1 SGHAT and CDR2 FQNNGV.

This chain uses TRBV5-1 with TRBJ1-1, with D tentatively TRBD1 (6 bases). The germline gives CDR1 SGHRS, CDR2 YFSETQ. This CDR3 comprises 15 residues. V lost 4 bases and J lost 1, with 14 bases in between. The CDR3 DNA reads as TGCGCCAGCAGCCTTCCTCGGACAGAGAACACTGAAGCTTTCTTT. Translating it yields CASSLPRTENTEAFF.

This chain joins TRBV3-1 (or the pseudogene TRBV3-2) and TRBJ1-5; D is possibly TRBD1 (5 bases). Trimming took off 2 bases at V and 7 bases at J, with 9 bases between the two ends. CDR3 length: 13 amino acids. Germline V gene sequence: CDR1 LGHDT, CDR2 YNNKEL (reference sequence). The CDR3 reads CASSQQGEQPQHF. CDR3 bases: TGTGCCAGCAGCCAACAGGGCGAACAGCCCCAGCATTTT.

With respect to this clone: The same CDR3 is also encoded by other DNA sequences in this sample. This rearrangement joins TRBV28 to TRBJ2-7; D is ambiguous. The CDR3 runs to 12 residues. V was clipped by 2 bases and J by 4 bases, with 6 bases between them. From germline, CDR1 is MDHEN and CDR2 SYDVKM. The CDR3 DNA follows: TGTGCCAGCAGTTTAAACGGGTACGAGCAGTACTTC. As protein: CASSLNGYEQYF. The whole variable domain, filled in from reference TRBV28 and TRBJ2-7, reads DVKVTQSSRYLVKRTGEKVFLECVQDMDHENMFWYRQDPGLGLRLIYFSYDVKMKEKGDIPEGYSVSREKKERFSLILESASTNQTSMYLCASSLNGYEQYFGPGTRLTVT.

This clone was seen a single time. The rearrangement links TRBV28 to TRBJ2-7; possible D gene TRBD1, 6 bases. Germline V CDR1 and CDR2: MDHEN, SYDVKM. The CDR3 loop spans 14 amino acids. The V end was cut by 6 bases, the J end by 2 bases, with 14 bases between. CDR3 bases: TGTGCCAGCAGCTGGCTACGGGACACCTACGAGCAGTACTTC. Protein product: CASSWLRDTYEQYF. Looking up the rest from reference TRBV28 and TRBJ2-7 gives the full variable domain: DVKVTQSSRYLVKRTGEKVFLECVQDMDHENMFWYRQDPGLGLRLIYFSYDVKMKEKGDIPEGYSVSREKKERFSLILESASTNQTSMYLCASSWLRDTYEQYFGPGTRLTVT.

The V call is TRBV19, the J call TRBJ1-3; no firm D call. CDR3 length equals 15 residues. V was shortened by 9 bases and J by 2 bases, with 17 bases between the two germline ends. The germline V gene has CDR1 LNHDA and CDR2 SQIVND (reference sequence). The CDR3 nucleotides are TGTGCCAGCCGCGCTGCGGAGGGAGCTGGAAACACCATATATTTT. This codes for CASRAAEGAGNTIYF.